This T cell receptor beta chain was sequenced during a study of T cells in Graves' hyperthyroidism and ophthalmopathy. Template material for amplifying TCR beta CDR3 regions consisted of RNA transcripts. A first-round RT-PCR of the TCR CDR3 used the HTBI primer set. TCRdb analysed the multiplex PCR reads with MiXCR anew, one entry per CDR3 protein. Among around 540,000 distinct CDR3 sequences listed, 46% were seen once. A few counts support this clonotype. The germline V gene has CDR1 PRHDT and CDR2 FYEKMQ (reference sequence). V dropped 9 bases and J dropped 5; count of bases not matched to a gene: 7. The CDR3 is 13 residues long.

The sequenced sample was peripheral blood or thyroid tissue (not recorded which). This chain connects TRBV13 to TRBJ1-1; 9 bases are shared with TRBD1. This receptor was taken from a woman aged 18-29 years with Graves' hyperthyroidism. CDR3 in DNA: TGTGCCAGTAACGACAGGGGGAGGACTGAAGCTTTCTTT. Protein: CASNDRGRTEAFF.